The present entry profiles one TCR beta chain with its context. The target antigen is unknown. Using immunoSEQ multiplex PCR, the repertoire was profiled, and TCRdb retains in-frame clones only, with some absent. The profile shows 130,000 to 150,000 clones, about 93% of them singletons. The data belong to a study of T cell responses to AZD1222 COVID-19 vaccine. Overall study findings and caveats: The donor cohort was predominantly white British with a female majority, and clonal diversity may have been underestimated. Along spike, vaccine-associated CD4 TCRs were found throughout, with dominance at 160-218 and 743-854.

The sequenced sample was peripheral blood, obtained on day 0 of AZD1222 vaccination. This receptor was taken from an adult in good health.

CDR3 residues: CASSPGQRDTEAFF. Here the CDR3 DNA reads TGCGCCAGCAGCCCAGGACAGAGGGACACTGAAGCTTTCTTT. This chain uses TRBV5-1 with TRBJ1-1, with D perhaps matching TRBD1 (6 bases). Trimming left V 4 bases short and J 3 bases short, with 13 bases between. From germline, CDR1 is SGHRS and CDR2 YFSETQ. This CDR3 is 14 amino acids long.